This TCR beta chain is drawn from a study of cytomegalovirus exposure and HLA in healthy donors. On this clone itself: Its target is not known.

Germline V CDR1 and CDR2: SGHRS, YFSETQ. Between the trimmed V and J ends, which lost 4 bases and 6 bases, there was a span of 20 bases. The CDR3 sequence is 16 residues long. Clones were read by immunoSEQ multiplex PCR, and TCRdb kept only the in-frame ones, dropping some. The sample includes approximately 300,000 clones, 86% of them seen just once. Study-wide results and caveats: In vitro data verified a few CMV-associated chains as specific for CMV antigens. The listing of approximately 160 TCR beta chains classed them as cytomegalovirus-associated.

Sample: PBMCs. This receptor was identified in a woman in her late teens or twenties in good health and CMV-seronegative. The chain recombines TRBV5-1 with TRBJ2-1, with D perhaps matching TRBD2 (6 bases). The CDR3 DNA follows: TGCGCCAGCAGCCCCCGGAGTAGCGGAGCCTTCAATGAGCAGTTCTTC. Encoded protein: CASSPRSSGAFNEQFF.